A selection of T cell receptor beta chains follows, all from one sample in a study of shared T cell receptors in the human thymus. Profiling relied on immunoSEQ multiplex PCR, and the TCRdb table lists in-frame clones only, not all of them. The table includes 700,000 or so clones, roughly 88% detected once. These same data were also listed under a study on human thymus T cells.

The source material was thymocytes. The receptors were gathered from a girl in the first two years of life with a congenital heart defect. The CDR3 runs from the conserved cysteine through the conserved F or W. A D gene is named only where the DNA matches it firmly. Size is omitted from some rows. Given values are once, few, many or a class for expanded clones.

>TRBJ1-1|TRBV30|TRBD1|-
TGTGCCTGGAGTGTCCTCCTGTTTACAGGGGACACTGAAGCTTTCTTT
CAWSVLLFTGDTEAFF
>TRBJ2-7|TRBV5-6|TRBD1|-
TGTGCCAGCATGGGGACAGGGGGACCCTACGAGCAGTACTTC
CASMGTGGPYEQYF
>TRBJ1-4|TRBV28|TRBD1|few
TGTGCCAGCAGCCTTAGTCCGGGACAGCGTAATGAAAAACTGTTTTTT
CASSLSPGQRNEKLFF
>TRBJ1-5|TRBV19|TRBD1|-
TGTGCCAGTAGTACACAGGGGCAGGCTGTTGATAGCAATCAGCCCCAGCATTTT
CASSTQGQAVDSNQPQHF
>TRBJ2-1|TRBV9|-|-
TGTGCCAGCAGCGTAGGAAGGGCAGGGGCAGGTTTCGGCGACAATGAGCAGTTCTTC
CASSVGRAGAGFGDNEQFF
>TRBJ2-5|TRBV7-8|TRBD2|once
TGTGCCAGCAGCTCGACAGGGATTCGGCTAGCGGGGGGGGTGGGAGAGACCCAGTACTTC
CASSSTGIRLAGGVGETQYF
>TRBJ2-1|TRBV5-4|-|-
TGTGCCAGCAGCCCGTCGGGGTCCCCAAACAATGAGCAGTTCTTC
CASSPSGSPNNEQFF
>TRBJ1-1|TRBV2|TRBD1|-
TGTGCCAGCAGGAAGTTGACAGGGCCACCGGCTGAAGCTTTCTTT
CASRKLTGPPAEAFF
>TRBJ1-1|TRBV15|-|-
TGTGCCACCAGCAGAGTTAACAGGGAGGGCACTGAAGCTTTCTTT
CATSRVNREGTEAFF
>TRBJ1-2|TRBV7-9|TRBD1|-
TGTGCCAGCAGCTTAGCTACAGGGGGGGGATATGGCTACACCTTC
CASSLATGGGYGYTF
>TRBJ1-2|TRBV30|-|-
TGTGCCTGGAGGAGAGTCCCCCGCCGGGGCTACACCTTC
CAWRRVPRRGYTF
>TRBJ1-4|TRBV27|-|-
TGTGCCAGCAGCCCGGCAGGGTTGAGAAAACTGTTTTTT
CASSPAGLRKLFF
>TRBJ2-6|TRBV5-1|-|-
TGCGCCAGCAGCTTGATCAGGTCTGGGGCCAACGTCCTGACTTTC
CASSLIRSGANVLTF
>TRBJ2-7|TRBV9|TRBD1|-
TGTGCCAGCAGCGAGTGGACAGGGGGCCAGGAGCAGTACTTC
CASSEWTGGQEQYF
>TRBJ1-6|TRBV4-3|TRBD1|-
TGCGCCAGCAGCCAAGATAGGGACAGGGGACATTCACCCCTCCACTTT
CASSQDRDRGHSPLHF
>TRBJ1-1|TRBV9|TRBD1|-
TGTGCCAGCAGCGAGACAGGGACAGGGTATTTGGAAGCTTTCTTT
CASSETGTGYLEAFF
>TRBJ1-1|TRBV15|TRBD1|few
TGTGCCACTCGCGGACAGGGTGACATGAACACTGAAGCTTTCTTT
CATRGQGDMNTEAFF
>TRBJ1-2|TRBV5-4|-|-
TGTGCCAGCAGCTTCGGAGGCGAGGGCTACACCTTC
CASSFGGEGYTF
>TRBJ2-3|TRBV6-1|TRBD2|-
TGTGCCAGCAGTGCCCGACAGCGGGGGGGCACAGATACGCAGTATTTT
CASSARQRGGTDTQYF
>TRBJ1-2|TRBV15|-|few
TGTGCCACCAGCACCACCGATCGGGAGAAGGGGTATGGCTACACCTTC
CATSTTDREKGYGYTF
>TRBJ1-5|TRBV27|-|-
TGTGCCAGCAGTTTAGGTGGTTCGGGTCAGCCCCAGCATTTT
CASSLGGSGQPQHF
>TRBJ1-2|TRBV28|-|-
TGTGCCAGCAGATGGGGCAGAAGAAGATCAAACTATGGCTACACCTTC
CASRWGRRRSNYGYTF
>TRBJ1-2|TRBV5-6|TRBD1|-
TGTGCCAGCAGACGCCGGACAGGGAATGTGGACTATGGCTACACCTTC
CASRRRTGNVDYGYTF
>TRBJ1-3|TRBV5-1|TRBD1|-
TGCGCCAGCAGCCAAGAAGGACAGGGGGCTTCCCCGCACACCATATATTTT
CASSQEGQGASPHTIYF
>TRBJ2-3|TRBV7-9|-|-
TGTGCCAGCAGACGTTCGGGAGCCCACCGCACAGATACGCAGTATTTT
CASRRSGAHRTDTQYF
>TRBJ1-1|TRBV4-1|TRBD1|-
TGCGCCAGCAGCCAACCGGACAGGGTTCCCCCCAACACTGAAGCTTTCTTT
CASSQPDRVPPNTEAFF
>TRBJ1-2|TRBV5-1|-|-
TGCGCCAGCAGCTTCCCTCTGTCGGATGGCTACACCTTC
CASSFPLSDGYTF